This TCR beta chain was recorded in a study of blood T cell repertoires in COVID-19. In the study overall: Donors in the United States, Italy and Spain gave samples during acute or convalescent COVID-19. Nucleic acid was either cDNA or gDNA, and it came from T cells, B-cell-depleted T cells, or PBMCs.

In the original workflow: Amplification of reference gene primers provided the estimated nucleated cell counts. TCRdb keeps only in-frame clones here, not all; method: immunoSEQ multiplex PCR. The V and J calls and clone size are taken from that table; D and trimming were inferred from the DNA. The sample includes roughly 59,000 clones, around 74% seen only once; the top ten take over 5%. V was trimmed by 8 bases and J by 6 bases, leaving 15 bases between them. The CDR3 extends over 13 amino acids. The clonotype originates from a woman in her 50s with active or convalescent COVID-19. The material sequenced was peripheral blood. This sequence joins TRBV12-3 or TRBV12-4 and TRBJ2-3; tentatively, D is TRBD2 (6 bases). CDR3 coding DNA: TGTGCCAGCGCCGCGGGGAATGGGGATACGCAGTATTTT. Residues: CASAAGNGDTQYF.